The T cell receptor (beta chain) described here comes from a study of shared clonotypes between healthy human individuals. Method: immunoSEQ multiplex PCR; TCRdb's copy keeps in-frame clones and lacks some. The repertoire consists of about 2.1 million clones, with just over 90% occurring once and the leading ten covering about 1.7%. Naive CD8 cells were CD45RO-negative, positively selected for CCR7, excluding terminally differentiated effector memory CD45RA+ cells. The ends lost 6 bases at V and 5 bases at J; junction bases unmatched: 9. The germline CDR1 and CDR2 sequences are MDHEN and SYDVKM. This CDR3 spans 16 amino acids.

The chain recombines TRBV28 with TRBJ2-3, with TRBD2 matching 12 bases. The sample was naive CD8+ T cells from PBMCs. This clonotype was obtained from a man aged 18 to 35 in good health. Some clones in this sample may be carry-over from other donors' samples. The CDR3 loop is CASSPRLAGAGDTQYF. Written as DNA, the CDR3 is TGTGCCAGCAGCCCCAGACTAGCGGGAGCTGGAGATACGCAGTATTTT.